This T cell receptor beta chain was found in a study of blood T cell repertoires in COVID-19. The CDR3 is 12 amino acids. The ends were cut back, 2 bases at V and 7 bases at J, with 5 bases in the middle. The germline gives CDR1 MDHEN, CDR2 SYDVKM. Produced via immunoSEQ multiplex PCR; TCRdb's table is partial and in-frame only. The sample has fewer than 85,000 clones; 90% are singletons. The chain combines TRBV28 with TRBJ1-4; no reliable D call. The source of this sequence is a woman aged 45-60 years in a cohort sampled during active COVID-19. The specimen was peripheral blood. CDR3 in DNA: TGTGCCAGCAGTTTAACTCCTGAAAAACTGTTTTTT. Translating it yields CASSLTPEKLFF. The whole variable domain, filled in from reference TRBV28 and TRBJ1-4, reads DVKVTQSSRYLVKRTGEKVFLECVQDMDHENMFWYRQDPGLGLRLIYFSYDVKMKEKGDIPEGYSVSREKKERFSLILESASTNQTSMYLCASSLTPEKLFFGSGTQLSVL.